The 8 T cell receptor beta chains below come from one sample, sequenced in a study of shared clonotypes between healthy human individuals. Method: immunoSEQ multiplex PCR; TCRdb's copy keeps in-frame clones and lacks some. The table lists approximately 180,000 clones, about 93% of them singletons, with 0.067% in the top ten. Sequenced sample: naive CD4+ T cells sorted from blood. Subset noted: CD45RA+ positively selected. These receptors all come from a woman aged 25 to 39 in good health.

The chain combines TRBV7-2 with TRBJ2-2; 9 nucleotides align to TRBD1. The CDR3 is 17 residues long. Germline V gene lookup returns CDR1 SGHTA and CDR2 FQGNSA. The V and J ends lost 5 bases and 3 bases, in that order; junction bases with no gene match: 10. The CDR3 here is CASSPRSGTGYTGELFF. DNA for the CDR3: TGTGCCAGCAGCCCCCGATCCGGGACAGGGTACACCGGGGAGCTGTTTTTT. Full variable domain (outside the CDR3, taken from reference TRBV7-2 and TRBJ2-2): GAGVSQSPSNKVTEKGKDVELRCDPISGHTALYWYRQSLGQGLEFLIYFQGNSAPDKSGLPSDRFSAERTGGSVSTLTIQRTQQEDSAVYLCASSPRSGTGYTGELFFGEGSRLTVL.

CDR3 in DNA: TGTGCCAGCATTAAGGCTGCGGCGTTAAGTGGGGACGAGCAGTACTTC. As protein: CASIKAAALSGDEQYF. This sequence joins TRBV28 and TRBJ2-7; D unclear. The CDR3 runs to 16 residues. Germline V gene lookup returns CDR1 MDHEN and CDR2 SYDVKM. The ends were cut back, 7 bases at V and 5 bases at J, with 24 bases in the middle.

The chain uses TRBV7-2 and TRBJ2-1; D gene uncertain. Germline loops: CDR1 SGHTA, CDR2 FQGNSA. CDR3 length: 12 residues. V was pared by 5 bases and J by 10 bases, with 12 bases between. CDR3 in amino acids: CASSTIRLEQFF. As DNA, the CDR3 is TGTGCCAGCAGCACGATCAGGCTAGAGCAGTTCTTC.

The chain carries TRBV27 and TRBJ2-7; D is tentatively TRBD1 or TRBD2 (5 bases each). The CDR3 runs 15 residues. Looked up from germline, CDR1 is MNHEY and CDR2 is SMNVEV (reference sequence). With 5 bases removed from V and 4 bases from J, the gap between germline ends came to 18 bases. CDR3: CASSRAGTEYYEQYF. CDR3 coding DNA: TGTGCCAGCAGTCGAGCCGGGACGGAATATTACGAGCAGTACTTC.

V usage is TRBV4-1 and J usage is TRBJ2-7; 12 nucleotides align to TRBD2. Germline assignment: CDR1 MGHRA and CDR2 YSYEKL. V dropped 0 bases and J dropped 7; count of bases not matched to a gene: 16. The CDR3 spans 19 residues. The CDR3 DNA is TGCGCCAGCAGCCAAGATTTTGCTAGCGGGAGGGTATGGACGGTTGAGCAGTACTTC. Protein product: CASSQDFASGRVWTVEQYF.

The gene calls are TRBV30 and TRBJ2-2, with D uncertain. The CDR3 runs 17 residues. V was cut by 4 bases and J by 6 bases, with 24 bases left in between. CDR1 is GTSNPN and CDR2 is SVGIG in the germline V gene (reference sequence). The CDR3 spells CAWTTFNGDLQPGELFF. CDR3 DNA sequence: TGTGCCTGGACGACATTTAATGGCGACCTCCAACCCGGGGAGCTGTTTTTT.

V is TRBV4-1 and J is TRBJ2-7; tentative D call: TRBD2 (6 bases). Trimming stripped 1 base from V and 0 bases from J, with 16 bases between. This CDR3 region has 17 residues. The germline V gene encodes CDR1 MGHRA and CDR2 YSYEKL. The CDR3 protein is CASSQGPASVSSYEQYF. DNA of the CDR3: TGCGCCAGCAGCCAAGGCCCCGCTAGCGTTAGCTCCTACGAGCAGTACTTC.

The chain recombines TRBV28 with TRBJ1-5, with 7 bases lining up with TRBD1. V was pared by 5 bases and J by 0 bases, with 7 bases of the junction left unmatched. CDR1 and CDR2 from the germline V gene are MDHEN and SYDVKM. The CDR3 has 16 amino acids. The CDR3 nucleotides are TGTGCCAGCAGTGCGGGACAGACTTATAGCAATCAGCCCCAGCATTTT. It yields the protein CASSAGQTYSNQPQHF.